The 2 T cell receptor beta chains reported below all come from one sample, sequenced in a study of chemoradiotherapy in HPV16-positive cancers. Generated by immunoSEQ multiplex PCR, the TCRdb table keeps only in-frame clones and is missing some. The data hold about 11,000 clones, with approximately 89% observed a single time. The source was blood, collected from a patient who underwent chemoradiotherapy. The receptor set was obtained from a human donor with HPV-associated anogenital cancer.

The chain recombines TRBV14 with TRBJ1-1; maybe TRBD1 (5 bases). Trimming cost V 1 base and J 5 bases, with 11 bases left between them. This CDR3 is 14 amino acids long. Germline assignment: CDR1 SGHDN and CDR2 FVKESK. CDR3 residues: CASSQGRGGTEAFF. Written as DNA, the CDR3 is TGTGCCAGCAGCCAAGGGCGGGGGGGGACTGAAGCTTTCTTT.

The chain employs TRBV9 and TRBJ1-4; the match to TRBD1 covers 11 bases. The V gene end was trimmed by 5 bases and the J gene end by 6 bases; junction bases not matched to a gene: 6. The V gene's germline CDR1 is SGDLS and CDR2 YYNGEE. This CDR3 has 15 amino acids. The DNA of the CDR3 is TGTGCCAGCAGTCCTGGACAGGGGGCTGATGAAAAACTGTTTTTT. This gives the protein CASSPGQGADEKLFF. Full variable domain (outside the CDR3, taken from reference TRBV9 and TRBJ1-4): DSGVTQTPKHLITATGQRVTLRCSPRSGDLSVYWYQQSLDQGLQFLIQYYNGEERAKGNILERFSAQQFPDLHSELNLSSLELGDSALYFCASSPGQGADEKLFFGSGTQLSVL.